The 23 T cell receptor beta chains listed next were all sequenced from one sample in a study of T cell responses to AZD1222 COVID-19 vaccine. TCRdb's table, derived via immunoSEQ multiplex PCR, lists solely in-frame clones and lacks some. The sample records over 130,000 clones, around nine tenths being singletons. The sequences come from peripheral blood, collected on day 0 of AZD1222 vaccination. These receptors all stem from an adult in good health.

The chain recombines TRBV6-6 with TRBJ2-1, with TRBD1 matching over 7 bases. The CDR3 totals 16 residues. CDR1 MNHNY and CDR2 SVGAGI come from the germline V gene (reference sequence). Germline trimming cut 7 bases from V and 3 bases from J; bases unmatched to any gene: 12. The CDR3 reads CASTGTVGLSYNEQFF. CDR3 in DNA: TGTGCCAGCACCGGGACAGTGGGGCTGAGCTACAATGAGCAGTTCTTC.

The rearrangement links TRBV19 to TRBJ1-5; possibly TRBD1 for D (6 bases). V lost 6 bases, J lost 3 bases, and 12 bases lay in between. The V gene's germline CDR1 is LNHDA and CDR2 SQIVND (reference sequence). The CDR3 extends over 14 amino acids. Here the CDR3 reads CASRTTGYNQPQHF. The DNA for the CDR3 is TGTGCCAGTAGAACGACAGGCTACAATCAGCCCCAGCATTTT.

V gene TRBV10-3 combines with J gene TRBJ2-7, with D uncertain. The ends were cut back, 0 bases at V and 0 bases at J, with 18 bases in the middle. The CDR3 is 18 residues long. Germline-derived CDR1 and CDR2 are ENHRY and SYGVKD. The CDR3 DNA follows: TGTGCCATCAGTGAGTCAAGTCACGTAGAACTTATCTCCTACGAGCAGTACTTC. It codes for CAISESSHVELISYEQYF.

This chain uses TRBV5-1 with TRBJ1-2, with 8 bases matching TRBD1. V lost 2 bases, J lost 6 bases, and 6 bases stayed unmatched. The CDR3 extends over 14 amino acids. Germline V gene data show CDR1 as SGHRS and CDR2 as YFSETQ. CDR3 nucleotide sequence: TGCGCCAGCAGCTTTCAGGACAGGGTTCATGGCTACACCTTC. Translated, it gives CASSFQDRVHGYTF.

The V gene is TRBV7-2, the J gene TRBJ2-3; D is undetermined. The ends were cut back, 4 bases at V and 5 bases at J, with 10 bases in the middle. The CDR3 length is 13 residues. Germline V gene sequence: CDR1 SGHTA, CDR2 FQGNSA. CDR3 in DNA: TGTGCCAGCAGCTCGATGATGGGAGATACGCAGTATTTT. It encodes CASSSMMGDTQYF.

This clone occurred once. The chain couples TRBV30 to TRBJ1-2; 10 bases align to TRBD1. The J segment lost 1 base and the V segment lost 6 bases, leaving 5 bases of the junction unmatched. CDR1 and CDR2 from the germline V gene are GTSNPN and SVGIG (reference sequence). The CDR3 has 14 residues. CDR3 region: CACRGQGYNYGYTF. The CDR3 region has the DNA TGTGCCTGCCGGGGACAGGGGTATAACTATGGCTACACCTTC. The full variable domain, its missing parts supplied by reference TRBV30 and TRBJ1-2, is SQTIHQWPATLVQPVGSPLSLECTVEGTSNPNLYWYRQAAGRGLQLLFYSVGIGQISSEVPQNLSASRPQDRQFILSSKKLLLSDSGFYLCACRGQGYNYGYTFGSGTRLTVV.

The chain employs TRBV5-1 and TRBJ1-2, with unresolved D. Trimming shortened V by 1 base and J by 5 bases, and 9 bases separated the two germline ends. Germline lookup yields CDR1 SGHRS and CDR2 YFSETQ. The CDR3 sequence is 13 residues long. CDR3 nucleotide sequence: TGCGCCAGCAGCTTGAGGGCGGATTATGGCTACACCTTC. Its protein product is CASSLRADYGYTF.

The chain recombines TRBV5-6 with TRBJ2-3, with D uncertain. This CDR3 spans 16 amino acids. V was pared by 4 bases and J by 1 base, with 16 bases between. Germline lookup yields CDR1 SGHDT and CDR2 YYEEEE. The DNA for the CDR3 is TGTGCCAGCAGCGTTTTTAGGACGGGCCGCACAGATACGCAGTATTTT. This encodes CASSVFRTGRTDTQYF.

The J gene is TRBJ2-2, the V gene TRBV19; TRBD1 aligns across 7 bases. With V trimmed by 7 bases and J by 2 bases, 13 bases remained unmatched. The germline V gene encodes CDR1 LNHDA and CDR2 SQIVND (reference sequence). This CDR3 has 17 amino acids. The CDR3 nucleotides are TGTGCCAGTACTCTCCCTCGACAGGGTCAAAACACCGGGGAGCTGTTTTTT. Translating it yields CASTLPRQGQNTGELFF.

The chain combines TRBV7-2 with TRBJ2-3; a possible D gene is TRBD1 (6 bases). The CDR3 contains 15 residues. Trimming removed 6 bases at V and 0 bases at J, with 13 bases between. In germline, CDR1 is SGHTA, CDR2 FQGNSA. This chain's CDR3 is CASSSRGSSTDTQYF. DNA for the CDR3: TGTGCCAGCAGTTCGAGGGGGTCGAGCACAGATACGCAGTATTTT.

This chain connects TRBV3-1 (or the pseudogene TRBV3-2) to TRBJ2-5, with 14 bases aligning to TRBD2. J lost 4 bases, V lost 4 bases, and 5 bases had no gene match. The CDR3 runs to 16 residues. Germline-derived CDR1 and CDR2 are LGHDT and YNNKEL (reference sequence). CDR3 region: CASSRSGTSGRETQYF. In nucleotides, the CDR3 is TGTGCCAGCAGCCGGTCCGGGACTAGCGGGAGAGAGACCCAGTACTTC.

The genes are TRBV5-5 and TRBJ2-1, with 8 bases lining up with TRBD1. In germline, CDR1 is SGHKS, CDR2 YYEKEE (reference sequence). The CDR3 length is 14 residues. Trimming took 3 bases from V and 3 from J; bases not matched to a gene: 2. CDR3 nucleotides: TGTGCCAGCAGCTACAGGGGGGACTACAATGAGCAGTTCTTC. Translation gives CASSYRGDYNEQFF.

As for this clone: One end of the junction does not line up with germline, which may come from a read error. The chain recombines TRBV2 with TRBJ2-5, with 7 positions matching TRBD2. The CDR3 covers 11 residues. In germline, CDR1 is SNHLY, CDR2 FYNNEI. The CDR3 nucleotides are TGCGGACTAGGGCTGCAAGAGACCCAGTACTTC. It is translated as CGLGLQETQYF.

J is TRBJ2-1 and V is TRBV30; 8 bases are shared with TRBD2. The V segment lost 2 bases and the J segment 10 bases; nucleotides outside the gene matches: 13. The CDR3 sequence is 15 residues long. CDR1 and CDR2 (germline): GTSNPN, SVGIG (reference sequence). The CDR3 sequence is CAWSRGLIPGGEQFF. CDR3 in DNA: TGTGCCTGGAGTCGGGGACTCATCCCGGGGGGGGAGCAGTTCTTC.

DNA of the CDR3: TGTGCCAGCAGCTTGGCCGGTCCTCAAGAGACCCAGTACTTC. Encoded protein: CASSLAGPQETQYF. The rearrangement uses TRBV5-4 and TRBJ2-5, with D uncertain. V was trimmed by 0 bases and J by 2 bases, leaving 8 bases between them. Germline V gene lookup returns CDR1 SGHNT and CDR2 YYREEE (reference sequence). The CDR3 is 14 residues long.

This clone has just one count. This sequence joins TRBV27 and TRBJ2-5; D perhaps matches TRBD2 (5 bases). Germline V CDR1 and CDR2: MNHEY, SMNVEV (reference sequence). V was trimmed by 6 bases and J by 4 bases, leaving 24 bases between them. The CDR3 runs to 17 residues. CDR3 nucleotide sequence: TGTGCCAGCAGGCCCCCTTCCCGGGCGGGTTTGTTAGAGACCCAGTACTTC. This encodes CASRPPSRAGLLETQYF.

The genes are TRBV10-3 and TRBJ1-4; D is ambiguous. V lost 7 bases and J lost 11, with 14 bases in between. CDR1 is ENHRY, CDR2 SYGVKD, per germline. This CDR3 is 12 amino acids long. CDR3 DNA: TGTGCCATCAAACCGGTGGTAGAGAAACTGTTTTTT. It specifies CAIKPVVEKLFF.

The CDR3 sequence: CSASVQAGGFNQPQHF. In DNA, the CDR3 is TGCAGTGCTAGTGTTCAGGCAGGGGGCTTCAATCAGCCCCAGCATTTT. J is TRBJ1-5 and V is TRBV20-1; 8 bases agree with TRBD1. The CDR3 has 16 residues. The J segment lost 3 bases and the V segment lost 3 bases, leaving 10 bases of the junction unmatched. CDR1 is DFQATT, CDR2 SNEGSKA, per germline (reference sequence).

The chain carries TRBV18 and TRBJ2-1; D could derive from TRBD1 or TRBD2 (5 bases each). V was shortened by 3 bases and J by 2 bases, with 17 bases between the two germline ends. Per germline, CDR1 KGHSH and CDR2 LQKENI. This CDR3 is built from 17 residues. The CDR3 protein is CASSPGTGSSTYNEQFF. The CDR3 region has the DNA TGTGCCAGCTCACCGGGGACGGGCAGTAGTACCTACAATGAGCAGTTCTTC. Looking up the rest from reference TRBV18 and TRBJ2-1 gives the full variable domain: NAGVMQNPRHLVRRRGQEARLRCSPMKGHSHVYWYRQLPEEGLKFMVYLQKENIIDESGMPKERFSAEFPKEGPSILRIQQVVRGDSAAYFCASSPGTGSSTYNEQFFGPGTRLTVL.

The chain couples TRBV3-1 (or the pseudogene TRBV3-2) to TRBJ2-1; 13 bases match TRBD2. Losses at the gene ends were 0 bases for V and 15 bases for J; bases not matched to a gene: 11. This CDR3 comprises 16 residues. Germline lookup yields CDR1 LGHDT and CDR2 YNNKEL (reference sequence). The CDR3 loop reads CASSQDSGLAGASRFF. In nucleotides, the CDR3 is TGTGCCAGCAGCCAAGATTCAGGACTAGCGGGAGCCTCCCGGTTCTTC.

The chain employs TRBV28 and TRBJ1-1; TRBD1 aligns across 8 bases. J was trimmed by 1 base and V by 4 bases; bases with no gene match: 8. Germline V gene lookup returns CDR1 MDHEN and CDR2 SYDVKM. This CDR3 is 16 amino acids long. This CDR3 reads CASSSGGFSKNTEAFF. The DNA for the CDR3 is TGTGCCAGCAGTTCAGGGGGCTTCAGTAAGAACACTGAAGCTTTCTTT.

The chain joins TRBV4-2 to TRBJ2-2, with 11 nucleotides matching TRBD2. CDR3 length: 16 residues. Per germline, CDR1 LGHNA and CDR2 YNFKEQ. J lost 2 bases, V lost 1 base, and 0 bases had no gene match. Here the CDR3 DNA reads TGTGCCAGCAGCCAAGGACTAGCGGGAAACACCGGGGAGCTGTTTTTT. Its translation: CASSQGLAGNTGELFF.

Remarks on this clone: The junction departs from germline at one end; a sequencing error may be responsible. The rearrangement links TRBV28 to TRBJ2-6; a possible D gene is TRBD2 (5 bases). Germline loops: CDR1 MDHEN, CDR2 SYDVKM. The CDR3 runs 15 residues. The CDR3 DNA follows: TGTGTCAGCAGTTTTGGACTCTCTGGGGCCAACGTCCTGACTTTC. Translation gives CVSSFGLSGANVLTF.